Shown below are 20 T cell receptor beta chains from a single sample sequenced in a study of T cells in localized non-small cell lung cancer. Data came from immunoSEQ multiplex PCR; TCRdb stores just in-frame clones and leaves some out. The table records tens of thousands of clones, approximately 80% of them present only once. Here the sequenced sample was peripheral blood, taken before any cancer treatment. The receptors here all came from a male donor at least 60 years old with stage II squamous cell lung carcinoma.

CDR3 sequence: CASSEFGGAYNEQFF. In DNA, the CDR3 is TGTGCCAGCAGTGAATTCGGGGGGGCCTACAATGAGCAGTTCTTC. The rearrangement uses TRBV25-1 and TRBJ2-1; 8 bases align to TRBD2. CDR3 length: 15 residues. Germline V gene lookup returns CDR1 MGHDK and CDR2 SYGVNS. The junction had 1 base not matched to a gene; V was cut back by 1 base and J by 2 bases.

J is TRBJ2-1 and V is TRBV27; 9 bases line up with TRBD1. In germline, CDR1 is MNHEY, CDR2 SMNVEV (reference sequence). CDR3 length equals 14 residues. The J segment lost 6 bases and the V segment lost 5 bases, leaving 5 bases of the junction unmatched. CDR3 protein: CASSPVDRGNEQFF. The CDR3 DNA follows: TGTGCCAGCAGTCCCGTGGACAGGGGCAATGAGCAGTTCTTC.

The chain links TRBV7-9 to TRBJ1-2; possible D gene TRBD1, 5 bases. CDR1 SEHNR and CDR2 FQNEAQ come from the germline V gene (reference sequence). V dropped 5 bases and J dropped 4 bases, with 14 bases sitting between them. CDR3 length: 14 residues. The DNA for the CDR3 is TGTGCCAGCAGCGTACTGTCGGGACGCTATGGCTACACCTTC. It specifies CASSVLSGRYGYTF.

The J gene is TRBJ1-1, the V gene TRBV7-9, with D hard to call. V lost 5 bases, J lost 0 bases, and 13 bases lay in between. CDR1 SEHNR and CDR2 FQNEAQ come from the germline V gene (reference sequence). The length of the CDR3 is 15 residues. DNA for the CDR3: TGTGCCAGCAGCCCCCCGGGGATGATGAACACTGAAGCTTTCTTT. Translation: CASSPPGMMNTEAFF.

V and J are TRBV2 and TRBJ2-1; the D is unclear. The CDR3 is 12 amino acids. Trimming took off 8 bases at V and 3 bases at J, with 8 bases between the two ends. Germline V lookup: CDR1 SNHLY, CDR2 FYNNEI. CDR3 residues: CASHSDYNEQFF. For the CDR3, the DNA is TGTGCCAGCCATTCGGACTACAATGAGCAGTTCTTC.

This clone was counted between two and nine times. This chain joins TRBV4-2 and TRBJ2-7, with D possibly TRBD1 on 5 matching bases. V lost 2 bases to trimming and J lost 5 bases, with 22 bases between them. The germline gives CDR1 LGHNA, CDR2 YNFKEQ. This CDR3 contains 17 residues. CDR3 in amino acids: CASSQPPGVQGLHEQYF. CDR3 coding DNA: TGTGCCAGCAGCCAACCCCCCGGCGTGCAGGGTCTCCACGAGCAGTACTTC.

This rearrangement joins TRBV6-1 to TRBJ2-3; tentatively, D is TRBD2 (6 bases). The germline V gene encodes CDR1 MNHNS and CDR2 SASEGT. CDR3 size: 15 residues. Trimming left V 3 bases short and J 6 bases short, with 16 bases between. The CDR3, as DNA: TGTGCCAGCAGTGAGATCGGAGCGGGCGTCGATACGCAGTATTTT. It translates to CASSEIGAGVDTQYF.

This clone was observed once. The genes are TRBV18 and TRBJ1-1; no clear D gene. V was pared by 3 bases and J by 1 base, with 12 bases between. This CDR3 has 15 amino acids. In germline, CDR1 is KGHSH, CDR2 LQKENI. Written as DNA, the CDR3 is TGTGCCAGCTCACCGACCGCTGCGGCGAACACTGAAGCTTTCTTT. Amino acid sequence: CASSPTAAANTEAFF.

The rearrangement links TRBV6-5 to TRBJ1-2; D uncertain. Trimming pared 4 bases from V and 4 bases from J, leaving 10 bases between. Germline lookup yields CDR1 MNHEY and CDR2 SVGAGI. The CDR3 sequence is 13 residues long. CDR3 in DNA: TGTGCCAGCAGTTTCAGCGTATCCTATGGCTACACCTTC. Residues: CASSFSVSYGYTF.

The genes are TRBV6-5 and TRBJ1-5, with D possibly matching TRBD1 (6 bases). Trimming cost V 2 bases and J 6 bases, with 11 bases left between them. The CDR3 runs 14 residues. In germline, CDR1 is MNHEY, CDR2 SVGAGI. This CDR3 is CASSYGGIGQPQHF. CDR3 DNA: TGTGCCAGCAGTTACGGGGGCATCGGTCAGCCCCAGCATTTT.

The rearrangement joins TRBV27 to TRBJ2-5, with D perhaps matching TRBD2 (6 bases). CDR3 length equals 13 residues. V lost 5 bases to trimming and J lost 3 bases, with 10 bases between them. Germline V CDR1 and CDR2: MNHEY, SMNVEV (reference sequence). The CDR3 sequence is CASSRAGKETQYF. In DNA, the CDR3 is TGTGCCAGCAGTCGGGCGGGGAAAGAGACCCAGTACTTC.

The J gene is TRBJ1-6, the V gene TRBV18; D uncertain. This CDR3 spans 12 amino acids. CDR1 KGHSH and CDR2 LQKENI come from the germline V gene. The V gene lost 3 bases and the J gene lost 3 bases, with 0 bases spanning the gap. The DNA for the CDR3 is TGTGCCAGCTCACCCTATAATTCACCCCTCCACTTT. This translates into CASSPYNSPLHF.

The chain couples TRBV6-5 to TRBJ1-4, with TRBD1 matching over 7 bases. V lost 6 bases, J lost 3 bases, and 4 bases stayed unmatched. Germline lookup yields CDR1 MNHEY and CDR2 SVGAGI. The CDR3 length is 14 residues. The CDR3 region has the DNA TGTGCCAGCAGGGCCGGGACAGCTAATGAAAAACTGTTTTTT. Translated, it gives CASRAGTANEKLFF.

The V call is TRBV14, the J call TRBJ2-5; maybe TRBD1 (5 bases). Deletions cut 0 bases from V and 3 bases from J, with 11 bases between. Germline values: CDR1 SGHDN, CDR2 FVKESK. The CDR3 runs to 15 residues. CDR3 sequence (DNA): TGTGCCAGCAGCCAAGATATAGGCAGGGAAGAGACCCAGTACTTC. Translating gives CASSQDIGREETQYF.

This clone was detected only a few times. The V and J genes are TRBV28 and TRBJ2-5; D gene unclear. From germline, CDR1 is MDHEN and CDR2 SYDVKM. V dropped 6 bases and J dropped 5 bases, with 10 bases sitting between them. The CDR3 has 12 residues. This CDR3 is CASRRVWETQYF. CDR3 DNA sequence: TGTGCCAGCAGAAGGGTCTGGGAGACCCAGTACTTC.

The chain recombines TRBV5-4 with TRBJ2-2, with TRBD1 as a possible D gene (6 bases). Germline lookup yields CDR1 SGHNT and CDR2 YYREEE (reference sequence). CDR3 length: 15 amino acids. The V and J ends lost 2 bases and 4 bases respectively, with 12 bases between them. The CDR3 here is CASSFRGGGTGELFF. The CDR3 region has the DNA TGTGCCAGCAGCTTCAGGGGTGGGGGCACCGGGGAGCTGTTTTTT.

V is TRBV9 and J is TRBJ2-7; possibly TRBD2 for D (7 bases). V lost 3 bases and J 6 bases, leaving 13 bases between the germline ends. CDR1 and CDR2 from the germline V gene are SGDLS and YYNGEE. This CDR3 is built from 13 residues. This chain's CDR3 is CASSAEGGLEQYF. The DNA of the CDR3 is TGTGCCAGCAGCGCCGAGGGGGGGCTCGAGCAGTACTTC.

The rearrangement links TRBV27 to TRBJ2-7; 7 bases align to TRBD2. Germline CDR1 reads MNHEY; CDR2 reads SMNVEV (reference sequence). J was trimmed by 0 bases and V by 3 bases; bases with no gene match: 2. CDR3 length equals 14 residues. CDR3 loop: CASSLGLTSYEQYF. CDR3 nucleotide sequence: TGTGCCAGCAGTTTGGGACTAACCTCCTACGAGCAGTACTTC.

This sequence joins TRBV5-4 and TRBJ2-5; 11 bases match TRBD2. CDR1 is SGHNT, CDR2 YYREEE, per germline (reference sequence). Trimming cost V 3 bases and J 2 bases; bases outside gene matches: 6. This CDR3 contains 16 residues. CDR3 nucleotides: TGTGCCAGCAGCTCGTATAGCGGGAGGGATCAAGAGACCCAGTACTTC. Its protein is CASSSYSGRDQETQYF.

The J gene is TRBJ1-1, the V gene TRBV5-1, with 8 bases lining up with TRBD1. The V gene end was trimmed by 2 bases and the J gene end by 4 bases; junction bases not matched to a gene: 1. CDR1 is SGHRS and CDR2 is YFSETQ in the germline V gene. This CDR3 comprises 13 residues. The CDR3 region has the DNA TGCGCCAGCAGCTTTACAGGGGGCACTGAAGCTTTCTTT. Translating it yields CASSFTGGTEAFF.